This TCR beta chain originates from a study of blood T cell repertoires in COVID-19. Sequencing was performed with immunoSEQ multiplex PCR; in TCRdb, only in-frame clones are kept and a portion is missing. The sample has under 250,000 clones, around nine tenths seen once; the top ten hold roughly 6.5%. The CDR3 spans 13 residues. Germline V gene data show CDR1 as SGHRS and CDR2 as YFSETQ. V lost 1 base and J lost 8, with 10 bases in between. The sequencing sample was made of peripheral blood. This TCR was sampled from a man in his 60s who had recovered from COVID-19. V and J are TRBV5-1 and TRBJ1-5; D possibly corresponds to TRBD1 (5 bases). CDR3 loop: CASSLTGLEPQHF. The CDR3 nucleotides are TGCGCCAGCAGCTTGACAGGTCTTGAGCCCCAGCATTTT.